The 22 T cell receptor beta chains given below trace back to one sample, sequenced in a study of CD8 T cells in Susac syndrome. RNA, at roughly 0.45 to 1 ug, was reverse transcribed with random hexamers. TCRdb recomputed calls from the immunoSEQ multiplex PCR reads with MiXCR, one row per CDR3 protein. The sample shows fewer than 90,000 distinct CDR3 sequences, around 93% of them seen only once. The sample consisted of CD8+ T cells from PBMCs. Source of these receptors: a human donor with Susac syndrome.

The rearrangement uses TRBV3-1 and TRBJ1-1; no definite D call. Germline loops: CDR1 LGHDT, CDR2 YNNKEL (reference sequence). The CDR3 extends over 12 amino acids. The germline V and J ends were trimmed by 5 bases and 10 bases, with 14 bases remaining between them. The CDR3 is CASSGPMKGAFF. CDR3 nucleotide sequence: TGTGCCAGCAGCGGGCCCATGAAGGGAGCTTTCTTT.

The gene calls are TRBV6-1 and TRBJ1-5; weak D call: TRBD1 (6 bases). This CDR3 region has 15 residues. Trimming took off 4 bases at V and 3 bases at J, with 13 bases between the two ends. The germline V gene encodes CDR1 MNHNS and CDR2 SASEGT. The CDR3 is CASSGNRVNNQPQHF. CDR3 DNA: TGTGCCAGCAGTGGAAACAGGGTGAACAATCAGCCCCAGCATTTT.

The chain is built from TRBV3-1 and TRBJ1-4; a possible D gene is TRBD1 (5 bases). The CDR3 totals 14 residues. The V end was cut by 3 bases, the J end by 7 bases, with 12 bases between. The V gene's germline CDR1 is LGHDT and CDR2 YNNKEL (reference sequence). CDR3 DNA sequence: TGTGCCAGCAGCCACGGGGGTAAGGGTGAAAAACTGTTTTTT. It translates to CASSHGGKGEKLFF.

The rearrangement joins TRBV3-1 to TRBJ2-2; no definite D call. With 7 bases removed from V and 4 bases from J, the gap between germline ends came to 16 bases. This CDR3 has 15 amino acids. From germline, CDR1 is LGHDT and CDR2 YNNKEL (reference sequence). CDR3 loop: CASTPSGVSTGELFF. Here the CDR3 DNA reads TGTGCCAGCACCCCGTCTGGGGTTAGCACCGGGGAGCTGTTTTTT. Looking up the rest from reference TRBV3-1 and TRBJ2-2 gives the full variable domain: DTAVSQTPKYLVTQMGNDKSIKCEQNLGHDTMYWYKQDSKKFLKIMFSYNNKELIINETVPNRFSPKSPDKAHLNLHINSLELGDSAVYFCASTPSGVSTGELFFGEGSRLTVL.

This rearrangement joins TRBV23-1 to TRBJ1-2; the D is unclear. TRBV23-1 is designated an ORF whose function remains uncertain. This CDR3 has 11 amino acids. The germline V and J ends were trimmed by 10 bases and 8 bases, with 14 bases remaining between them. The CDR3 coding sequence is TGCGCCAACCGGCCCTCGGGAGGCTACACCTTC. Translated: CANRPSGGYTF.

This chain links TRBV2 with TRBJ1-2, with D unresolved. Germline V CDR1 and CDR2: SNHLY, FYNNEI. This CDR3 comprises 15 residues. The V and J ends lost 2 bases and 4 bases respectively, with 14 bases between them. The CDR3 DNA follows: TGTGCCAGCAGTGAAAGCCGGGATCGGGGCTATGGCTACACCTTC. Amino acid sequence: CASSESRDRGYGYTF.

This clonotype was detected only once. This chain connects TRBV25-1 to TRBJ1-6, with TRBD1 matching 7 bases. The CDR3 is made up of 14 amino acids. Unmatched junction bases numbered 8, after V lost 7 bases and J lost 8 bases. Germline loops: CDR1 MGHDK, CDR2 SYGVNS. The CDR3 here is CASTETGRDSPLHF. In nucleotides, the CDR3 is TGTGCCAGCACGGAGACAGGGCGAGATTCACCCCTCCACTTT.

This clonotype was counted once. The chain recombines TRBV5-1 with TRBJ1-1; D gene uncertain. The CDR3 contains 14 residues. Trimming removed 1 base from V and 8 bases from J, with 15 bases in between. Germline V gene data show CDR1 as SGHRS and CDR2 as YFSETQ. Here the CDR3 reads CASSLTPGSAEAFF. The CDR3, as DNA: TGCGCCAGCAGCTTGACCCCGGGGTCAGCAGAAGCTTTCTTT.

The chain joins TRBV28 to TRBJ1-1; 10 bases are a match to TRBD1. The CDR3 is 13 residues long. Germline V CDR1 and CDR2: MDHEN, SYDVKM. V lost 3 bases and J lost 7; bases outside the gene matches: 2. CDR3 loop: CASSLGTGVEAFF. In DNA, the CDR3 is TGTGCCAGCAGTTTGGGGACAGGGGTTGAAGCTTTCTTT.

The chain combines TRBV6-2 or TRBV6-3 with TRBJ2-5; no clear D gene. Per germline, CDR1 MNHEY and CDR2 SVGEGT. Trimming pared 7 bases from V and 2 bases from J, leaving 20 bases between. CDR3 length: 16 amino acids. CDR3 sequence: CASTRRLVDSQETQYF. The CDR3 DNA reads as TGTGCCAGCACCCGACGGCTCGTAGACTCTCAAGAGACCCAGTACTTC.

The chain combines TRBV2 with TRBJ2-1; a possible D gene is TRBD1 (5 bases). Trimming removed 8 bases at V and 7 bases at J, with 18 bases between. Germline CDR1 reads SNHLY; CDR2 reads FYNNEI. The CDR3 loop spans 14 amino acids. The CDR3 coding sequence is TGTGCCAGCCCGATCAGGCAGGGTGCGAATGAGCAGTTCTTC. The encoded protein is CASPIRQGANEQFF. Full variable domain (outside the CDR3, taken from reference TRBV2 and TRBJ2-1): EPEVTQTPSHQVTQMGQEVILRCVPISNHLYFYWYRQILGQKVEFLVSFYNNEISEKSEIFDDQFSVERPDGSNFTLKIRSTKLEDSAMYFCASPIRQGANEQFFGPGTRLTVL.

The CDR3 is CASSIDGRSGANVLTF. The CDR3 DNA reads TGTGCCAGCAGCATCGATGGGCGCTCTGGGGCCAACGTCCTGACTTTC. V gene TRBV5-4 combines with J gene TRBJ2-6; no reliable D call. The length of the CDR3 is 16 residues. V was shortened by 4 bases and J by 0 bases, with 11 bases between the two germline ends. CDR1 and CDR2 from the germline V gene are SGHNT and YYREEE (reference sequence).

This chain links TRBV5-5 with TRBJ2-5; 9 nucleotides agree with TRBD1. The CDR3 totals 15 residues. J lost 3 bases, V lost 7 bases, and 10 bases had no gene match. Germline values: CDR1 SGHKS, CDR2 YYEKEE (reference sequence). CDR3 in amino acids: CASGLRGTGKETQYF. CDR3 bases: TGTGCCAGCGGGCTACGAGGGACAGGGAAAGAGACCCAGTACTTC.

The genes are TRBV2 and TRBJ2-3; D might be TRBD2 (5 bases). The V and J ends lost 1 base and 3 bases respectively, with 8 bases between them. Germline V gene data show CDR1 as SNHLY and CDR2 as FYNNEI. The CDR3 runs to 14 residues. CDR3 protein: CASSEGRGTDTQYF. CDR3 bases: TGTGCCAGCAGTGAAGGGAGAGGGACAGATACGCAGTATTTT. Variable domain in full (rest from reference TRBV2 and TRBJ2-3): EPEVTQTPSHQVTQMGQEVILRCVPISNHLYFYWYRQILGQKVEFLVSFYNNEISEKSEIFDDQFSVERPDGSNFTLKIRSTKLEDSAMYFCASSEGRGTDTQYFGPGTRLTVL.

CDR3 loop: CASSQDLTKTDTQYF. The CDR3 bases are TGTGCCAGCAGCCAGGACCTGACAAAGACAGATACGCAGTATTTT. The J gene is TRBJ2-3, the V gene TRBV3-1; D not resolved. The CDR3 totals 15 residues. V was shortened by 3 bases and J by 3 bases, with 13 bases between the two germline ends. Per germline, CDR1 LGHDT and CDR2 YNNKEL (reference sequence).

The chain uses TRBV7-9 and TRBJ1-1; no clear D gene. V dropped 5 bases and J dropped 1 base, with 11 bases sitting between them. The CDR3 sequence is 14 residues long. The germline V gene has CDR1 SEHNR and CDR2 FQNEAQ (reference sequence). CDR3 in amino acids: CASSQALSNTEAFF. DNA of the CDR3: TGTGCCAGCAGCCAGGCACTATCGAACACTGAAGCTTTCTTT.

The genes are TRBV7-6 and TRBJ2-2; either TRBD1 or TRBD2 may fit D (5 bases each). CDR3 length: 16 amino acids. Trimming stripped 2 bases from V and 1 base from J, with 11 bases between. Germline lookup yields CDR1 SGHVS and CDR2 FNYEAQ. CDR3 DNA: TGTGCCAGCAGCTTAACCGGGACGGTGAACACCGGGGAGCTGTTTTTT. It yields the protein CASSLTGTVNTGELFF. Together with reference TRBV7-6 and TRBJ2-2, the CDR3 gives the full variable domain: GAGVSQSPRYKVTKRGQDVALRCDPISGHVSLYWYRQALGQGPEFLTYFNYEAQQDKSGLPNDRFSAERPEGSISTLTIQRTEQRDSAMYRCASSLTGTVNTGELFFGEGSRLTVL.

This chain connects TRBV4-1 to TRBJ1-1; D gene ambiguous. The CDR3 is 16 residues long. Germline V lookup: CDR1 MGHRA, CDR2 YSYEKL. V was pared by 1 base and J by 3 bases, with 15 bases between. DNA of the CDR3: TGCGCCAGCAGCCAAGTTGTGGCCTCTCGGGACACTGAAGCTTTCTTT. Its translation: CASSQVVASRDTEAFF.

This clonotype came up once. The chain combines TRBV12-3 or TRBV12-4 with TRBJ2-4, with D possibly matching TRBD1 (5 bases). The CDR3 has 14 amino acids. V was cut by 3 bases and J by 3 bases, with 9 bases left in between. The DNA for the CDR3 is TGTGCCAGCAGTTTGGGGCAGGGCAAAAACATTCAGTACTTC. It encodes CASSLGQGKNIQYF.

The chain carries TRBV30 and TRBJ1-1; weak D call: TRBD1 (5 bases). V lost 4 bases, J lost 4 bases, and 7 bases lay in between. Germline V gene lookup returns CDR1 GTSNPN and CDR2 SVGIG (reference sequence). The CDR3 runs 11 residues. The DNA of the CDR3 is TGTGCCTGGAAAAGGGGCACTGAAGCTTTCTTT. Encoded protein: CAWKRGTEAFF. Full variable domain (remainder filled in from reference TRBV30 and TRBJ1-1): SQTIHQWPATLVQPVGSPLSLECTVEGTSNPNLYWYRQAAGRGLQLLFYSVGIGQISSEVPQNLSASRPQDRQFILSSKKLLLSDSGFYLCAWKRGTEAFFGQGTRLTVV.

The chain has TRBV5-8 and TRBJ2-1; TRBD1 is a possible D gene (5 bases). This CDR3 contains 13 residues. Germline V CDR1 and CDR2: SGHTS, YDEGEE. V was cut by 5 bases and J by 10 bases, with 16 bases left in between. CDR3 sequence (DNA): TGTGCCAGCAGAAAGACCAGGGCTGACGAGCAGTTCTTC. Protein product: CASRKTRADEQFF.

This rearrangement joins TRBV24-1 to TRBJ2-3; TRBD1 matches 9 bases. Germline lookup yields CDR1 KGHDR and CDR2 SFDVKD. The CDR3 extends over 16 amino acids. V gave up 3 bases and J gave up 6 bases; unmatched junction bases: 9. CDR3 sequence reads: CATSDPSGTGSDTQYF. DNA for the CDR3: TGTGCCACCAGTGATCCGTCCGGGACAGGGAGCGATACGCAGTATTTT.